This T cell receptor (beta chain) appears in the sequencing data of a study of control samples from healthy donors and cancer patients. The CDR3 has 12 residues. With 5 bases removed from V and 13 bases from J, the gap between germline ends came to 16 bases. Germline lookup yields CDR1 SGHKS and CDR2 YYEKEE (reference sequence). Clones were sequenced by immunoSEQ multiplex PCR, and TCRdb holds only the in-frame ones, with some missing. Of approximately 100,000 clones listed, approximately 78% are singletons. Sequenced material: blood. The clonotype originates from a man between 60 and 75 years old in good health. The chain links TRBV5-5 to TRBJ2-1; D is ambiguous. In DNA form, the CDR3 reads TGTGCCAGCAGTATCCTCGACGGGCCCCAGTTCTTC. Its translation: CASSILDGPQFF.